This T cell receptor beta chain was found in a study of PD-1 blockade in classical Hodgkin lymphoma. Study results and limitations: Factors driving the repertoire differences, possibly disease activity or prior therapy, remain undefined. Newly diagnosed patients reportedly had lower baseline TCR diversity than healthy donors.

As for this clone: Its matching antigen is unknown.

The CDR3 is 15 amino acids. CDR1 and CDR2 from the germline V gene are SEHNR and FQNEAQ (reference sequence). Trimming stripped 1 base from V and 0 bases from J, with 8 bases between. The time point is: newly diagnosed, previously untreated cHL patient sample. Isolation of CD8+ T cells from thawed PBMCs used magnetic negative selection. Data came from immunoSEQ multiplex PCR; TCRdb stores just in-frame clones and leaves some out. The sample consists of 21,000 or so clones, about 86% of them appearing once. Sequenced input: CD8+ T cells from blood. The chain carries TRBV7-9 and TRBJ2-3, with unresolved D. The source of this sequence is a human donor with classical Hodgkin lymphoma. The CDR3 here is CASSLEVPSTDTQYF. The CDR3 DNA is TGTGCCAGCAGCTTAGAGGTTCCTAGCACAGATACGCAGTATTTT. The full variable domain, rest sourced from reference TRBV7-9 and TRBJ2-3, is DTGVSQNPRHKITKRGQNVTFRCDPISEHNRLYWYRQTLGQGPEFLTYFQNEAQLEKSRLLSDRFSAERPKGSFSTLEIQRTEQGDSAMYLCASSLEVPSTDTQYFGPGTRLTVL.